The rows below give T cell receptor beta chains drawn from one sample of a study of blood T cells in healthy people across ages. One entry per CDR3 protein, called by TCRdb with MiXCR from the 5' RACE reads. The table lists some 1,000,000 distinct CDR3 sequences, approximately 26% of them singletons. This sample also appeared in a second study, on T cells of mothers and their children.

The sequenced sample was blood. These receptors all come from a girl under 10 years old in good health. Both conserved end residues are part of each CDR3. Each record gives: clone size, J gene, V gene, D gene, CDR3 protein, CDR3 DNA. D genes are given only for firm matches. Size is stated for part of the rows, as once, few or many counts, or as a class when the clone is expanded.

>few|TRBJ1-2|TRBV3-1|-
CASSPARRSGYTF
TGTGCCAGCAGCCCCGCCCGGCGGAGTGGCTACACCTTC
>-|TRBJ2-7|TRBV27|-
CASSFGRVGASYEQYF
TGTGCCAGCAGTTTCGGTCGAGTAGGAGCCTCCTACGAGCAGTACTTC
>few|TRBJ2-1|TRBV24-1|-
CATSDFSQAPYNEQFF
TGTGCCACCAGTGATTTCTCCCAGGCTCCCTACAATGAGCAGTTCTTC
>few|TRBJ2-5|TRBV5-5|-
CASSSEGQNFETQYF
TGTGCCAGCAGCTCGGAAGGACAGAACTTCGAGACCCAGTACTTC
>few|TRBJ2-1|TRBV4-1|TRBD1
CASSQEPDRGVSERFF
TGCGCCAGCAGCCAAGAGCCGGACAGGGGCGTGAGTGAGCGGTTCTTC
>-|TRBJ2-1|TRBV29-1|-
CSVAWGYNEQFF
TGCAGCGTTGCGTGGGGATACAATGAGCAGTTCTTC
>few|TRBJ2-7|TRBV4-3|TRBD1
CASSQLPDREVVEQYF
TGCGCCAGCAGCCAACTACCAGACAGGGAAGTCGTCGAGCAGTACTTC
>-|TRBJ1-5|TRBV29-1|-
CSVEDGSNQPEHF
TGCAGCGTTGAGGACGGTTCGAATCAGCCCGAGCATTTT
>many|TRBJ2-3|TRBV6-5|-
CASSYIGGPGTDTQYF
TGTGCCAGCAGTTACATCGGGGGACCCGGCACAGATACGCAGTATTTT
>-|TRBJ2-1|TRBV7-2|-
CASSLATLDNEQFF
TGTGCCAGCAGCTTAGCGACCCTGGACAATGAGCAGTTCTTC
>few|TRBJ2-1|TRBV10-2|-
CASTEISRGIDNEQFF
TGCGCCAGCACTGAAATCTCCCGGGGGATCGACAATGAGCAGTTCTTC
>few|TRBJ2-7|TRBV11-2|-
CASSAGSVSYEQYF
TGTGCCAGCAGCGCAGGGTCTGTATCCTACGAGCAGTACTTC
>-|TRBJ1-2|TRBV12-5|-
CASGPQIRQANYGYTF
TGTGCTAGTGGTCCCCAAATCCGACAGGCCAACTATGGCTACACCTTC
>-|TRBJ2-2|TRBV2|-
CASSLGSPSGLFF
TGTGCCAGCAGTCTCGGCAGCCCATCGGGGCTGTTTTTT
>-|TRBJ1-6|TRBV27|-
CASRWTAASPLHF
TGTGCCAGCAGATGGACAGCCGCATCACCCCTCCACTTT
>few|TRBJ2-7|TRBV2|-
CAARDTRDKGQYF
TGTGCCGCCCGGGACACCCGAGACAAGGGGCAGTACTTC
>few|TRBJ1-1|TRBV6-2/TRBV6-3|-
CASSYGTYEAFF
TGTGCCAGCAGTTACGGGACATATGAAGCTTTCTTT
>-|TRBJ2-7|TRBV4-3|-
CASSNGLYEQYF
TGCGCCAGCAGCAACGGACTATACGAGCAGTACTTC
>once|TRBJ2-3|TRBV28|-
CASSSGVAGLGTDTQYF
TGTGCCAGCAGTTCCGGGGTGGCAGGGCTGGGCACAGATACGCAGTATTTT
>-|TRBJ2-2|TRBV11-2|-
CVGSFQRQLTGELFF
TGTGTCGGCAGCTTTCAACGTCAACTCACCGGGGAGCTGTTTTTT
>-|TRBJ2-5|TRBV12-3/TRBV12-4|-
CASASGETQYF
TGTGCCAGCGCTAGTGGGGAGACCCAGTACTTC
>few|TRBJ2-3|TRBV15|-
CATSRDRTDTQYF
TGTGCCACCAGCAGAGATCGCACAGATACGCAGTATTTT
>few|TRBJ2-1|TRBV15|-
CATSRAGDNNEQFF
TGTGCCACCAGCAGAGCGGGGGATAACAATGAGCAGTTCTTC
>-|TRBJ2-1|TRBV10-3|-
CAITKGGETDEQFF
TGTGCCATCACCAAAGGGGGGGAGACCGATGAGCAGTTCTTC
>-|TRBJ2-1|TRBV20-1|-
CSFDITGTKADEQFF
TGCAGTTTCGATATAACCGGGACGAAAGCCGATGAGCAGTTCTTC
>-|TRBJ2-1|TRBV18|-
CASSPGRVDEQFF
TGTGCCAGCTCACCGGGTAGAGTGGATGAGCAGTTCTTC
>-|TRBJ2-5|TRBV7-9|-
CASSLLATGGEETQYF
TGTGCCAGCAGCTTATTAGCAACTGGTGGGGAAGAGACCCAGTACTTC
>few|TRBJ2-3|TRBV10-1|-
CASSDKAPQDTQYF
TGCGCCAGCAGTGACAAGGCCCCTCAAGATACGCAGTATTTT
>once|TRBJ1-1|TRBV12-3/TRBV12-4|-
CASSLDRSYSMNTEAFF
TGTGCCAGCAGTTTAGATCGATCGTACAGCATGAACACTGAAGCTTTCTTT
>few|TRBJ2-1|TRBV29-1|TRBD1
CGVEDRQGTYNEQFF
TGCGGCGTTGAAGACCGACAGGGGACCTACAATGAGCAGTTCTTC
>-|TRBJ2-1|TRBV9|-
CASSVGQEQFF
TGTGCCAGCAGCGTAGGTCAGGAGCAGTTCTTC
>-|TRBJ2-7|TRBV5-4|TRBD1
CASSHDTGQGWHEQYF
TGTGCCAGCAGCCATGATACCGGACAGGGGTGGCACGAGCAGTACTTC
>many|TRBJ1-4|TRBV11-2|-
CASSRGRSEKLFF
TGTGCCAGCAGCCGAGGACGGTCTGAAAAACTGTTTTTT
>-|TRBJ2-6|TRBV12-3/TRBV12-4|-
CASSLVQGSGANVLTF
TGTGCCAGCAGTTTAGTACAGGGAAGTGGGGCCAACGTCCTGACTTTC
>few|TRBJ2-3|TRBV20-1|TRBD2
CSAIRLAGRTDTQYF
TGCAGTGCTATCCGACTAGCGGGGCGCACAGATACGCAGTATTTT
>many|TRBJ1-1|TRBV3-1|-
CASSQGGRTEAFF
TGTGCCAGCAGCCAAGGGGGGAGGACTGAAGCTTTCTTT
>-|TRBJ2-5|TRBV20-1|TRBD1
CSANTGVETQYF
TGCAGTGCTAATACAGGGGTAGAGACCCAGTACTTC
>few|TRBJ2-7|TRBV6-1|-
CASSTQGYYEQYF
TGTGCCAGCAGTACCCAGGGTTACTACGAGCAGTACTTC
>-|TRBJ2-5|TRBV5-1|-
CASSLRALGTQYF
TGCGCCAGCAGCTTGAGGGCCCTAGGAACCCAGTACTTC
>few|TRBJ1-2|TRBV6-5|-
CASSYSGRGIYGYTF
TGTGCCAGCAGTTATTCAGGTCGAGGGATTTATGGCTACACCTTC
>-|TRBJ1-1|TRBV9|-
CASSAPGRGNTEAFF
TGTGCCAGCAGCGCCCCTGGTCGGGGCAACACCGAAGCTTTCTTT
>-|TRBJ2-3|TRBV29-1|TRBD2
CSPEVLAGEIVDTQYF
TGCAGCCCCGAGGTCCTAGCGGGAGAAATAGTAGATACGCAGTATTTT
>-|TRBJ2-5|TRBV6-5|-
CASSYSTGSETQYF
TGTGCCAGCAGTTACTCGACTGGGTCCGAGACCCAGTACTTC
>few|TRBJ1-1|TRBV28|-
CASSSRDLLAFF
TGTGCCAGCAGTTCCCGCGATCTTCTGGCTTTCTTT
>-|TRBJ2-2|TRBV5-1|-
CASSLTDSFGNTGELFF
TGCGCCAGCAGCTTAACGGACAGCTTCGGGAACACCGGGGAGCTGTTTTTT
>few|TRBJ1-4|TRBV20-1|-
CSAREEEENEKLFF
TGCAGTGCTAGAGAAGAAGAGGAAAATGAAAAACTGTTTTTT
>-|TRBJ2-3|TRBV19|TRBD2
CASSTQAGADTQYF
TGTGCCAGTAGTACACAAGCGGGAGCAGATACGCAGTATTTT
>-|TRBJ2-5|TRBV28|TRBD1
CASSSAATGQETQYF
TGTGCCAGCAGTTCAGCAGCGACAGGGCAAGAGACCCAGTACTTC
>-|TRBJ1-1|TRBV5-1|-
CASRVGLNTEAFF
TGCGCCAGCAGGGTCGGATTGAACACTGAAGCTTTCTTT
>-|TRBJ1-2|TRBV19|-
CASSPDPESGGTF
TGTGCCAGTAGTCCCGACCCTGAGTCGGGCGGAACCTTC
>few|TRBJ1-5|TRBV3-1|-
CATSRGGNQPQHF
TGTGCCACCTCCAGGGGAGGCAATCAGCCCCAGCATTTT
>-|TRBJ2-7|TRBV6-2/TRBV6-3|-
CASTPRGGLDEQYF
TGTGCCAGCACCCCAAGAGGCGGGCTCGACGAGCAGTACTTC
>few|TRBJ2-2|TRBV6-5|-
CASRKATGELFF
TGTGCCAGCAGAAAAGCTACCGGGGAGCTGTTTTTT
>few|TRBJ1-1|TRBV6-5|-
CAARWDWNTEAFF
TGTGCCGCACGATGGGATTGGAACACTGAAGCTTTCTTT
>few|TRBJ1-4|TRBV4-1|-
CASRTQDTNEKLFF
TGCGCCAGCAGGACGCAGGATACTAATGAAAAACTGTTTTTT
>-|TRBJ2-2|TRBV6-5|-
CASSHDWRSTGELFF
TGTGCCAGCAGTCACGACTGGAGGAGCACCGGGGAGCTGTTTTTT
>-|TRBJ2-1|TRBV20-1|TRBD2
CSAPRTSGGTGGGQFF
TGCAGTGCTCCTCGGACTAGCGGGGGGACTGGTGGTGGGCAGTTCTTC
>-|TRBJ2-1|TRBV20-1|-
CSARPPSYNEQFF
TGCAGTGCTAGGCCACCATCCTACAATGAGCAGTTCTTC
>few|TRBJ2-3|TRBV6-6|-
CASSYSGLARTDTQYF
TGTGCCAGCAGTTACTCCGGACTTGCGAGGACAGATACGCAGTATTTT
>few|TRBJ2-4|TRBV7-2|TRBD1
CASSLGDSLNIQYF
TGTGCCAGCAGCTTAGGGGACAGTTTAAACATTCAGTACTTC